A selection of T cell receptor beta chains follows, all from one sample in a study of T cells expressing NK-cell markers. TCRdb re-called the 5' RACE reads; one entry per CDR3 protein, DNA not given. Its table records about 460,000 distinct CDR3 sequences. What was sequenced was blood T cells: a sorted CD56 or NKG2C T cell subset, CD4+ or CD8+ T cells, or bulk PBMC T cells (not recorded which). Receptors originate from a woman in her forties or fifties in good health. Both conserved end residues are part of each CDR3.

V	J	CDR3
TRBV10-2	TRBJ2-6	CASSETGPSGANVLTF
TRBV24-1	TRBJ2-2	CATSEPGTGNTGELFF
TRBV6-2/TRBV6-3	TRBJ2-1	CASVDFAPTNEQFF
TRBV6-2/TRBV6-3	TRBJ1-4	CASNRGLNEKLFF
TRBV24-1	TRBJ1-5	CATKARQISNQPQHF
TRBV6-6	TRBJ2-5	CASSDPRTKKETQYF
TRBV27	TRBJ2-1	CASSRIENNEQFF
TRBV4-1	TRBJ2-7	CASSQRRTEEQYF
TRBV4-1	TRBJ2-3	CASSQERLQPGTQYF
TRBV12-3/TRBV12-4	TRBJ2-2	CATMDRGIGPGELFF
TRBV12-3/TRBV12-4	TRBJ2-2	CASSNLIAGVIVTGELFF
TRBV24-1	TRBJ2-1	CATSGSWRGINEQFF
TRBV24-1	TRBJ2-1	CATSDPDRPEQFF
TRBV24-1	TRBJ2-1	CATSVSGSSSYNEQFF
TRBV3-1	TRBJ2-3	CASSRRLAGEHTDTQYF
TRBV6-2/TRBV6-3	TRBJ2-3	CASSYTVSTDTQYF
TRBV12-3/TRBV12-4	TRBJ2-5	CASAQQETQYF
TRBV29-1	TRBJ2-4	CSVESGGDIQYF
TRBV28	TRBJ1-6	CASSLRVDNSPLHF
TRBV5-1	TRBJ1-6	CASSPGDYNSPLHF
TRBV20-1	TRBJ1-5	CSAIPLTGYSNQPQHF
TRBV5-1	TRBJ2-7	CASSLSPSGGSYEQYF
TRBV29-1	TRBJ1-1	CSVPGQWNTEAFF
TRBV20-1	TRBJ1-1	CSAPRSNTEAFF
TRBV12-3/TRBV12-4	TRBJ2-1	CASSRRNSEEQFF
TRBV20-1	TRBJ2-3	CSARDHPTSGGWDTQYF
TRBV19	TRBJ2-5	CASSMTSGPEETQYF
TRBV18	TRBJ1-4	CASSPKSLTNEKLFF
TRBV4-1	TRBJ2-5	CASSHGTGSGTQYF
TRBV12-3/TRBV12-4	TRBJ2-5	CASSLVVPSVGTQYF
TRBV7-2	TRBJ1-1	CASSLVGTGDTEAFF
TRBV12-3/TRBV12-4	TRBJ1-2	CASSQDRNYGYTF
TRBV7-2	TRBJ2-2	CASSYPPGGISGELFF
TRBV7-8	TRBJ2-2	CASRRRQGVNTGELFF
TRBV3-1	TRBJ2-3	CASSQDVHGTDTQYF
TRBV7-6	TRBJ2-6	CASSLVPPGGANVLTF
TRBV20-1	TRBJ2-1	CSAITGTSYFF
TRBV19	TRBJ2-3	CASSISPWSYPTDTQYF
TRBV5-1	TRBJ1-5	CASSLGTGGQPQHF
TRBV27	TRBJ2-7	CASSLEAADSYEQYF
TRBV21-1	TRBJ2-4	CASGRSETGSRMAKNIQYF
TRBV7-2	TRBJ1-1	CASRLARINTEAFF
TRBV6-6	TRBJ1-1	CASSSADRKAFF
TRBV4-1	TRBJ2-7	CASSQERDRVGEQYF
TRBV15	TRBJ2-1	CATSPSDLLYNEQFF
TRBV19	TRBJ2-5	CASSRGDTEQETQYF
TRBV7-8	TRBJ1-4	CASSLLLTANEKLFF
TRBV5-1	TRBJ2-3	CASSLEARLTDTQYF
TRBV21-1	TRBJ2-1	CASSGGRRAYNEQFF
TRBV7-2	TRBJ1-2	CASRRTGVPIYGYTF
TRBV5-4	TRBJ2-7	CASSMGSGSFGSYEQYF
TRBV6-1	TRBJ2-3	CASRLGVPDTQYF